This T cell receptor beta chain was identified during a study of blood T cells in healthy people across ages. Findings and caveats of the study: Per-million-T-cell TCR beta diversity fell roughly linearly with age. Fewer expanded clones and more diversity marked long-lived versus aged donors.

The second PCR ran about 6 to 11 cycles with a sample-barcoded 5' primer and J-beta primers. Every cDNA molecule bore a tag from a template-switch adaptor containing 12 random nucleotides. TCRdb re-analysed the 5' RACE reads in MiXCR, keeping a single row per CDR3 protein. The sample lists fewer than 900,000 distinct CDR3 sequences, around 36% occurring once. The V gene lost 1 base and the J gene lost 6 bases, with 14 bases spanning the gap. The CDR3 is 15 residues long. Germline V gene data show CDR1 as MGHRA and CDR2 as YSYEKL. This clonotype has a count of ten or more. The antigen remains undetermined.

The rearrangement joins TRBV4-1 to TRBJ2-3, with D perhaps matching TRBD1 or TRBD2 (5 bases each). Sequences were obtained from blood. The TCR comes from a man between 18 and 35 years old in good health. For the CDR3, the DNA is TGCGCCAGCAGCCAAGTCCCTCGGGACGGCGATACGCAGTATTTT. Its translation: CASSQVPRDGDTQYF.